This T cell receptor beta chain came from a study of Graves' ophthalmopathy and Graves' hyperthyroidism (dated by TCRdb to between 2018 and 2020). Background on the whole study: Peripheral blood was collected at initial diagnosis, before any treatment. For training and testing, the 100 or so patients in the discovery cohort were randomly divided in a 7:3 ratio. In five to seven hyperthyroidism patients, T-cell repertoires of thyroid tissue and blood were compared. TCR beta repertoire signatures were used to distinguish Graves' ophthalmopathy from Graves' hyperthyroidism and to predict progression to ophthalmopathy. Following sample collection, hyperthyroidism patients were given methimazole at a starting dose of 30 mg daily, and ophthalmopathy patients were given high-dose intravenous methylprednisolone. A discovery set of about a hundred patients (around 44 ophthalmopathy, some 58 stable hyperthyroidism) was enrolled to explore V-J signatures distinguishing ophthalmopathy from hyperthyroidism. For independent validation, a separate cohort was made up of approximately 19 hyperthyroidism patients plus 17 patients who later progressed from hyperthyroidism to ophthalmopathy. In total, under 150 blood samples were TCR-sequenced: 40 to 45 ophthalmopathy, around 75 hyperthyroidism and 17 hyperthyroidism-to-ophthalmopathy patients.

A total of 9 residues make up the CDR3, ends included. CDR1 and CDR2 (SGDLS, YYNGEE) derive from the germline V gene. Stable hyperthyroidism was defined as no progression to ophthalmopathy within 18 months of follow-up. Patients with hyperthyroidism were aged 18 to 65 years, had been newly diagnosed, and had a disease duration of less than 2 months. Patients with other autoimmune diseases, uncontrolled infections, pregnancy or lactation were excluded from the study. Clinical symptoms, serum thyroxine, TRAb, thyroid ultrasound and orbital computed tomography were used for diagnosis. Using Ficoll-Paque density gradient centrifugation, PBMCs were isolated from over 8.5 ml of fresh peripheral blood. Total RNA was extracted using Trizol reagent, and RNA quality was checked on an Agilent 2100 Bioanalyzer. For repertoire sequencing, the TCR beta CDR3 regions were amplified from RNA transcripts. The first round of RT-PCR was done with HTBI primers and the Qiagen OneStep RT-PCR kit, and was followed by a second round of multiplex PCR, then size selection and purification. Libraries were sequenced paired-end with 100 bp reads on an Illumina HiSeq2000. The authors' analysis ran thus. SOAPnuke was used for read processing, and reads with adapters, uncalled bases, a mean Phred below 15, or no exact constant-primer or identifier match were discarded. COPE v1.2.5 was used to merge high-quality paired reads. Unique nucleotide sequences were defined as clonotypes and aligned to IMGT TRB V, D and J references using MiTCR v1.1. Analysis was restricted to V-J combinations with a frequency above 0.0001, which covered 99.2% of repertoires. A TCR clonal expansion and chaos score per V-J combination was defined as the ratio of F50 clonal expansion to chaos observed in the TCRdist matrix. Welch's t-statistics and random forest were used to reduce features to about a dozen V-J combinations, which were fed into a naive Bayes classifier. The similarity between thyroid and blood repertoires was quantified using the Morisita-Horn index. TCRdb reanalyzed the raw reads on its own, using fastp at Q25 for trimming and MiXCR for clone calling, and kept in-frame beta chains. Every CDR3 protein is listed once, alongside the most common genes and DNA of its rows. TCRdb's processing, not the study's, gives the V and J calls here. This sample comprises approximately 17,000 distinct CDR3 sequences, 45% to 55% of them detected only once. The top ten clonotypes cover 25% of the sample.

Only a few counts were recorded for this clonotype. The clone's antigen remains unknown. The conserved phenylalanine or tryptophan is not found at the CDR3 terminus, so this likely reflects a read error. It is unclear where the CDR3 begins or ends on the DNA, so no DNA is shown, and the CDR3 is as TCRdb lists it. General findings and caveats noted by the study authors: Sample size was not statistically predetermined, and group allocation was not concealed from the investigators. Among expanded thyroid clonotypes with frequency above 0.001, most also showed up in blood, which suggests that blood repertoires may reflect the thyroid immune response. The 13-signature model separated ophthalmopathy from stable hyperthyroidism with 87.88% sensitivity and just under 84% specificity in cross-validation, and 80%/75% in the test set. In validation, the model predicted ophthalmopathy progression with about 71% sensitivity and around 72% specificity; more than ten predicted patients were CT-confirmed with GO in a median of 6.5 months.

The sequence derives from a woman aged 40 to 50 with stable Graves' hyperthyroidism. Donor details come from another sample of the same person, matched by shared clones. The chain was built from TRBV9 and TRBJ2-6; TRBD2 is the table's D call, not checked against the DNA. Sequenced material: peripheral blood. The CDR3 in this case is CASSVACLA.